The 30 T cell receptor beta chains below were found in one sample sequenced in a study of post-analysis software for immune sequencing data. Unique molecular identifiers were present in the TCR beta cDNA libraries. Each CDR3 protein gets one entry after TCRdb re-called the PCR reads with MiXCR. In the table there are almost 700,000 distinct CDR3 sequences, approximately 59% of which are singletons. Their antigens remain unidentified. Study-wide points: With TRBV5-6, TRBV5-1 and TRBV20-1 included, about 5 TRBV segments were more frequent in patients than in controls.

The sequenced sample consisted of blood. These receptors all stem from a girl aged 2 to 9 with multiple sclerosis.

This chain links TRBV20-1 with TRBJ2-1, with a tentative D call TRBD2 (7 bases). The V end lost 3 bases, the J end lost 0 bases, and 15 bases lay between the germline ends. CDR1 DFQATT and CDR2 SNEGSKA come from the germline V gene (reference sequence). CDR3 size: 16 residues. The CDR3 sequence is CSASGGRGSSYNEQFF. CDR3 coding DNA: TGCAGTGCTAGCGGGGGGCGGGGGAGCTCCTACAATGAGCAGTTCTTC.

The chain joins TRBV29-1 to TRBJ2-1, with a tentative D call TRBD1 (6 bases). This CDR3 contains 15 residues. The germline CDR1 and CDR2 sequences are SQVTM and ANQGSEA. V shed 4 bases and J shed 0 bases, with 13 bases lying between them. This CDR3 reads CSVGRDRSSYNEQFF. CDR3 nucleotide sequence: TGCAGCGTTGGGCGCGACAGGAGCTCCTACAATGAGCAGTTCTTC.

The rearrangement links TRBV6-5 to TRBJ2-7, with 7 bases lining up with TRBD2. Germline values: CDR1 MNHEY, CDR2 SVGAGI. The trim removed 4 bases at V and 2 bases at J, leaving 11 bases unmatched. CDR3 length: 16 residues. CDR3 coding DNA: TGTGCCAGCAGTTTAGATTATAGCGGGTACCCCTACGAGCAGTACTTC. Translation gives CASSLDYSGYPYEQYF.

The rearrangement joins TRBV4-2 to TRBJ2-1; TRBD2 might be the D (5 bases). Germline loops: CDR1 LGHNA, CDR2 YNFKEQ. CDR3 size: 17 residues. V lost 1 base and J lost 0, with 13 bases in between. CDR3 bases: TGTGCCAGCAGCCAAGCTCTAGCCCTCCCCTCCTACAATGAGCAGTTCTTC. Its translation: CASSQALALPSYNEQFF.

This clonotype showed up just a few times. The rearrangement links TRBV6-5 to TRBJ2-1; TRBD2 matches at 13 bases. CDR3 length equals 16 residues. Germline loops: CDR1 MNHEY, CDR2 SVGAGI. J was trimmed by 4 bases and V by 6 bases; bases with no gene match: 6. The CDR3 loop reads CASRTEGLAGYNEQFF. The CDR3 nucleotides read TGTGCCAGCAGGACGGAGGGACTAGCGGGGTACAATGAGCAGTTCTTC.

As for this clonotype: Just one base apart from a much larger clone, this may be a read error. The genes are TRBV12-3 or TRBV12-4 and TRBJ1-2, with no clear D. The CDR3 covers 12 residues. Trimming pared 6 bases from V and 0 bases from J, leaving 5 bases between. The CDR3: CASSRSNYGYTF. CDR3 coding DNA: TGTGCCAGCAGCCGCTCTAACTATGGCTACACCTTC.

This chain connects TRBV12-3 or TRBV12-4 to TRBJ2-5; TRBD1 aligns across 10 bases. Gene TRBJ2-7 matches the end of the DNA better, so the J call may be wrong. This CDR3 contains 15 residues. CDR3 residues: CASSLMRQGAGEQYF. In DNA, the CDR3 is TGTGCCAGCAGTTTAATGCGACAGGGGGCGGGCGAGCAGTACTTC.

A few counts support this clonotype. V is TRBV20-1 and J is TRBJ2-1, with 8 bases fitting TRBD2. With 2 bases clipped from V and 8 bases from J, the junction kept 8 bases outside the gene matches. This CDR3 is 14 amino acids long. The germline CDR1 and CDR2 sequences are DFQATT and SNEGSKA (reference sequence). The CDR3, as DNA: TGCAGTGCTAGAACCGGGACTAGTACAGATGAGCAGTTCTTC. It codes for CSARTGTSTDEQFF.

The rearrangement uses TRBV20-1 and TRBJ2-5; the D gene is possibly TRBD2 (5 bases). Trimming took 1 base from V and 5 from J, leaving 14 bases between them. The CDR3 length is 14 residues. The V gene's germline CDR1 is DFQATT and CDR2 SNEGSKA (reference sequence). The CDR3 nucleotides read TGCAGTGCTAGAGCTGGTGGGAGACGGGAGACCCAGTACTTC. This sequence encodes CSARAGGRRETQYF.

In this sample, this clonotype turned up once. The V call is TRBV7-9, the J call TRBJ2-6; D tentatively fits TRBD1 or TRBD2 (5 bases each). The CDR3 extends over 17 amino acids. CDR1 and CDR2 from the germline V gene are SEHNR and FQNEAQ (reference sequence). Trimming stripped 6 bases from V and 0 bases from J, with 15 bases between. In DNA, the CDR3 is TGTGCCAGCAGTTTTAGGGGCGCGGGCTCTGGGGCCAACGTCCTGACTTTC. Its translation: CASSFRGAGSGANVLTF.

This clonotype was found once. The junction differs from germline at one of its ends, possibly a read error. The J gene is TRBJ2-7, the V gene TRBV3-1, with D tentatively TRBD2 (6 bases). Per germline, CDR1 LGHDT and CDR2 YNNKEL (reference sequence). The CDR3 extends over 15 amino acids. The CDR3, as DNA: TGTGCCAGCAGCCCCCCCGGCGGGATCTCCTACGTGCAGTACTTC. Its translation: CASSPPGGISYVQYF.

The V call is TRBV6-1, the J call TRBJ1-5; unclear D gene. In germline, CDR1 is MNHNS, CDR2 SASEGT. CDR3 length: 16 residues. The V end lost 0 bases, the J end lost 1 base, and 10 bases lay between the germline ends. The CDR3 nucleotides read TGTGCCAGCAGTGAAGCCACAGCTGGAAGCAATCAGCCCCAGCATTTT. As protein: CASSEATAGSNQPQHF.

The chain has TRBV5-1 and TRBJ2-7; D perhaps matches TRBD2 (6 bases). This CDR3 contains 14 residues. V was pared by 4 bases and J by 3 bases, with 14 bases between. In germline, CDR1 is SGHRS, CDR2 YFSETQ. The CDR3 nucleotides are TGCGCCAGCAGCCCCCCGGGGCGGGACTACGAGCAGTACTTC. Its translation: CASSPPGRDYEQYF.

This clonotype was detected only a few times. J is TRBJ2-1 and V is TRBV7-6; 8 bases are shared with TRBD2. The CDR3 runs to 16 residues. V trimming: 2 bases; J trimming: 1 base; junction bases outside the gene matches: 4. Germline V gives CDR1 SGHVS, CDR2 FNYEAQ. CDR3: CASSLWIAGSYNEQFF. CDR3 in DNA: TGTGCCAGCAGCTTATGGATAGCGGGGTCCTACAATGAGCAGTTCTTC.

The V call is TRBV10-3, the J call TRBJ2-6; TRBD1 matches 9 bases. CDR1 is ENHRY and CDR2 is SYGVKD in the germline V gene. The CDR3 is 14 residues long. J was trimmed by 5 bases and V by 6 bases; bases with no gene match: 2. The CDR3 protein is CAIRGQGWANVLTF. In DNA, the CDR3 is TGTGCCATCAGGGGACAGGGCTGGGCCAACGTCCTGACTTTC.

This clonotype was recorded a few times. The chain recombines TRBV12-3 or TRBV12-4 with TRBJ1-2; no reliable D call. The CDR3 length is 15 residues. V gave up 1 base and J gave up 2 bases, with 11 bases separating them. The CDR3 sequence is CASSLGPPGNYGYTF. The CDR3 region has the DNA TGTGCCAGCAGTTTAGGCCCCCCTGGGAACTATGGCTACACCTTC.

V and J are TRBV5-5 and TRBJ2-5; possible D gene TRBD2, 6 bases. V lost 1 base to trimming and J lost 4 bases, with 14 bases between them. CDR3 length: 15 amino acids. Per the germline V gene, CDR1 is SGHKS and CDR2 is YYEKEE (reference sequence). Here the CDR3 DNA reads TGTGCCAGCAGCTTGAAACCCCTAGCGCCAGAGACCCAGTACTTC. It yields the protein CASSLKPLAPETQYF.

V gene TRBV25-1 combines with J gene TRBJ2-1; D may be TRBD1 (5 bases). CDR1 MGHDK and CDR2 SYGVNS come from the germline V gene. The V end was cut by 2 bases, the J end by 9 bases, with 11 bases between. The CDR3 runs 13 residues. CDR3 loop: CASSEGARTEQFF. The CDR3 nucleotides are TGTGCCAGCAGTGAAGGGGCTAGAACTGAGCAGTTCTTC.

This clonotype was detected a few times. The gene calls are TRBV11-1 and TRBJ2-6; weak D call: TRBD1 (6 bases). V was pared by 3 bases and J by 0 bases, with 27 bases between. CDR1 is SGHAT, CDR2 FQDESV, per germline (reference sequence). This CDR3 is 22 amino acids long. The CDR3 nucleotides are TGTGCCAGCAGCTTTCGGCAGGGGAGCGCCTGGGGCCTTCTCTCTGGGGCCAACGTCCTGACTTTC. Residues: CASSFRQGSAWGLLSGANVLTF.

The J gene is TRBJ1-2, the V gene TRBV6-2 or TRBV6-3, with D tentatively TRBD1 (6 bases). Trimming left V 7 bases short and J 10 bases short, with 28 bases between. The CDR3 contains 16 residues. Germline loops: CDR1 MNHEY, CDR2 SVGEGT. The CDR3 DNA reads TGTGCCAGCAAACCGTTGGGGGGCGCGGGGTCGGAAGACTACACCTTC. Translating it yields CASKPLGGAGSEDYTF.

The chain's CDR3 is CSARGGTSGRDNEQFF. The CDR3 DNA is TGCAGTGCTAGGGGGGGGACTAGCGGGAGAGACAATGAGCAGTTCTTC. This rearrangement joins TRBV20-1 to TRBJ2-1, with 14 bases matching TRBD2. The V gene end was trimmed by 3 bases and the J gene end by 5 bases; junction bases not matched to a gene: 6. This CDR3 contains 16 residues. Germline lookup yields CDR1 DFQATT and CDR2 SNEGSKA (reference sequence).

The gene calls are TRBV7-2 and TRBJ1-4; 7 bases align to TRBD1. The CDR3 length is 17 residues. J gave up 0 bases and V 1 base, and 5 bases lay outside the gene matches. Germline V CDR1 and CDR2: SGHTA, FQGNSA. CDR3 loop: CASSLGGGATTNEKLFF. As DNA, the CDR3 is TGTGCCAGCAGCTTAGGAGGGGGCGCGACAACTAATGAAAAACTGTTTTTT.

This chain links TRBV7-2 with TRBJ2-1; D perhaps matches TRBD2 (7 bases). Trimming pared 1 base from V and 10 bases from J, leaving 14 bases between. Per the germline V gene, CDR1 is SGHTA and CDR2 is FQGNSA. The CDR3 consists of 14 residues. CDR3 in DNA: TGTACCAGCAGCTTAGGTGGGGGGGCAGGGGAGCAGTTCTTC. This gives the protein CTSSLGGGAGEQFF. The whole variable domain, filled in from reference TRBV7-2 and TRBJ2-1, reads GAGVSQSPSNKVTEKGKDVELRCDPISGHTALYWYRQSLGQGLEFLIYFQGNSAPDKSGLPSDRFSAERTGGSVSTLTIQRTQQEDSAVYLCTSSLGGGAGEQFFGPGTRLTVL.

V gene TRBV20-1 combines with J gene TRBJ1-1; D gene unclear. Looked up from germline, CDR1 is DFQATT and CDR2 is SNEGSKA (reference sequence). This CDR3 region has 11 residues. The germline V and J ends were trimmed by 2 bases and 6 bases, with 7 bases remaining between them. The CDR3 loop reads CSARKSSEAFF. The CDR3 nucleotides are TGCAGTGCTAGAAAGTCCTCTGAAGCTTTCTTT.

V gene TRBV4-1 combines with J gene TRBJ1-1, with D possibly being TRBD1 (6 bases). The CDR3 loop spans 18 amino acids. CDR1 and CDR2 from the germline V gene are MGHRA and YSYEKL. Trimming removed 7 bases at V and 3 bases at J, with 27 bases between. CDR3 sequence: CASNPPGQPRGRHTEAFF. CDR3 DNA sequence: TGCGCCAGCAACCCACCAGGACAGCCTAGAGGCCGGCACACTGAAGCTTTCTTT.

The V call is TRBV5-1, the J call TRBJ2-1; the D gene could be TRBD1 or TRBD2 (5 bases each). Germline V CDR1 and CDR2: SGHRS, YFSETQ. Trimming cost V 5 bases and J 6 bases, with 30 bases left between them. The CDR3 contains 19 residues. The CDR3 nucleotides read TGCGCCAGCAGTCGCGAACGGGGCGGTGCCTGGGTCCCCCCCAATGAGCAGTTCTTC. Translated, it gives CASSRERGGAWVPPNEQFF.

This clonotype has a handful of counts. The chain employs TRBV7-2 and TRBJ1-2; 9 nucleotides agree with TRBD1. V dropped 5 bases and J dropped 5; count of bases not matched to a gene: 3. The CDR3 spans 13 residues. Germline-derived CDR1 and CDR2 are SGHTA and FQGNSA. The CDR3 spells CASSVGQGYGYTF. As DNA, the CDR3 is TGTGCCAGCAGCGTGGGACAGGGTTATGGCTACACCTTC. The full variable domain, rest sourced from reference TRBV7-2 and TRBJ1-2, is GAGVSQSPSNKVTEKGKDVELRCDPISGHTALYWYRQSLGQGLEFLIYFQGNSAPDKSGLPSDRFSAERTGGSVSTLTIQRTQQEDSAVYLCASSVGQGYGYTFGSGTRLTVV.

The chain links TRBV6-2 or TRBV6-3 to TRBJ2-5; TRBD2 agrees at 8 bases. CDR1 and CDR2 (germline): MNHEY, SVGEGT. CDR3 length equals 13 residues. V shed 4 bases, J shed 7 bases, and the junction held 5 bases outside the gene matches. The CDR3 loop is CASSSGGRGTQYF. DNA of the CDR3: TGTGCCAGCAGTTCGGGGGGGCGGGGGACCCAGTACTTC.

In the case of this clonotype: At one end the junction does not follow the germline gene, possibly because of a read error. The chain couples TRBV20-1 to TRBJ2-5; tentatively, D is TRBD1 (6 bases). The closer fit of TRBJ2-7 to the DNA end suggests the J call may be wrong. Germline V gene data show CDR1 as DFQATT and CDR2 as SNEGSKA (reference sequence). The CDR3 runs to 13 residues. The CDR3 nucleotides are TGCAGTGCGAGAGTCCGACAGGTCGACGAGCAGTACTTC. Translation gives CSARVRQVDEQYF.

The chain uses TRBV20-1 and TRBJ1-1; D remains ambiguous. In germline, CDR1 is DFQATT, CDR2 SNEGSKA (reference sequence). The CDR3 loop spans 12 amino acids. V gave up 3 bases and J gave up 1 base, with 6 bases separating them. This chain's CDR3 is CSASAGNTEAFF. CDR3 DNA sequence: TGCAGTGCTAGCGCGGGGAACACTGAAGCTTTCTTT.